The rows below give T cell receptor beta chains drawn from one sample of a study of human T cells and chemical hapten exposure. TCRdb redid the calling of the RACE reads with MiXCR, one entry per CDR3 protein. This table has roughly 100,000 distinct CDR3 sequences, 10% to 11% appearing once. The material was whole blood, obtained in connection with sensitization to the hapten diphenylcyclopropenone (DPC). These receptors came from a woman aged 60-70 years with alopecia areata. Some clones in this sample may be carry-over from other donors' samples. CDR3s include the opening cysteine and the closing phenylalanine or tryptophan. A D gene is named only where the DNA matches it firmly. Where a row states a size, it is once, few, many or the class of an expanded clone; other rows omit it.

>many|TRBV5-6|NA|15|TRBJ2-1
TGTGCCAGCAGCATCCCGCCAGCTAATCAAAATGAGCAGTTCTTC
CASSIPPANQNEQFF
>many|TRBV7-6|NA|16|TRBJ2-2
TGTGCCAGCAGCTTAGGAATCGGATCAGGGACCGGGGAGCTGTTTTTT
CASSLGIGSGTGELFF
>NA|TRBV2|TRBD1|15|TRBJ1-4
TGTGCCAGCAGTGCCAGCAGGGGGCTTGGTGAAAAACTGTTTTTT
CASSASRGLGEKLFF
>many|TRBV24-1|NA|19|TRBJ2-4
TGTGCCACCAGTCACGACCCCCGAGGCGTGGGCATGTCCAAAAACATTCAGTACTTC
CATSHDPRGVGMSKNIQYF
>many|TRBV16|NA|12|TRBJ1-2
TGTGCCAGCAGCCCCCCCGGCTGGGGCTACACCTTC
CASSPPGWGYTF
>NA|TRBV11-2|NA|13|TRBJ1-1
TGTGCCAGCAGCCTACAGTCCGGGCTCGAAGCTTTCTTT
CASSLQSGLEAFF
>few|TRBV20-1|NA|14|TRBJ2-5
TGCAGTGCTAGAAGCGGCGGGCGGTCAGAGACCCAGTACTTC
CSARSGGRSETQYF
>many|TRBV3-1|NA|15|TRBJ1-2
TGTGCCAGCAGCCAAGGGCCCCGCGATCTCTATGGCTACACCTTC
CASSQGPRDLYGYTF
>many|TRBV7-2|NA|15|TRBJ1-3
TGTGCCAGCAGCTTAGCAGGGGGTTCTGGAAACACCATATATTTT
CASSLAGGSGNTIYF
>NA|TRBV12-3/TRBV12-4|NA|14|TRBJ2-2
TGTGCCAGCAGTTTTAATGGGGGAACCGGGGAGCTGTTTTTT
CASSFNGGTGELFF
>NA|TRBV7-2|NA|17|TRBJ2-3
TGTGCCAGCAGCTGGCAGGGCGGCAGGGGAACCACAGATACGCAGTATTTT
CASSWQGGRGTTDTQYF
>NA|TRBV6-6|NA|16|TRBJ1-6
TGTGCCAGCAGTTACACGCGAGGGGTTGCAGGGTCACCCCTCCACTTT
CASSYTRGVAGSPLHF
>NA|TRBV4-1|TRBD2|16|TRBJ2-1
TGCGCCAGCACGCGTATTCGGGGGGGCTCCTACAATGAGCAGTTCTTC
CASTRIRGGSYNEQFF
>NA|TRBV5-1|NA|15|TRBJ2-1
TGCGCCACCAGCTTAGGGACAACCTCCTACAATGAGCAGTTCTTC
CATSLGTTSYNEQFF
>few|TRBV2|TRBD1|12|TRBJ1-4
TGTGCCAGCGGAGGACAGGGTGAAAAACTGTTTTTT
CASGGQGEKLFF
>many|TRBV12-3/TRBV12-4|TRBD1|13|TRBJ1-1
TGTGCCAGCAGGGGAGGACAGGCAACTGGAGCTTTCTTT
CASRGGQATGAFF
>few|TRBV29-1|NA|13|TRBJ1-1
TGCAGCGTTGACGTCGAGGGTGGCACTGAAGCTTTCTTT
CSVDVEGGTEAFF
>many|TRBV6-5|TRBD2|14|TRBJ2-7
TGTGCCAGCAGTCCACGGGGGGTCTCGGACGAGCAGTACTTC
CASSPRGVSDEQYF
>NA|TRBV12-3/TRBV12-4|TRBD2|16|TRBJ2-5
TGTGCCAGCAGTTTGGGTCCTAGCGGGGGCCAAGAGACCCAGTACTTC
CASSLGPSGGQETQYF
>many|TRBV3-1|NA|11|TRBJ1-1
TGTGCCAGCAGCCAGGGGACTGAAGCTTTCTTT
CASSQGTEAFF